Presented here are 19 T cell receptor beta chains from one specimen sequenced in a study of Tregs in tolerant kidney transplant recipients. Sequenced by immunoSEQ multiplex PCR; TCRdb stores in-frame clones only, minus some. The sample yields 3,000 to 5,000 clones, approximately 85% seen once. The sequencing used Tregs from blood, collected before the transplant. The receptor source for this set is a human donor who received a combined kidney and bone marrow transplant.

The chain recombines TRBV11-2 with TRBJ2-7; 8 bases line up with TRBD2. Germline assignment: CDR1 SGHAT and CDR2 FQNNGV. V was pared by 6 bases and J by 0 bases, with 4 bases of the junction left unmatched. The CDR3 totals 14 residues. The CDR3 protein is CASRRTSSSYEQYF. The DNA of the CDR3 is TGTGCCAGCAGACGGACTAGCTCCTCCTACGAGCAGTACTTC.

CDR3 nucleotide sequence: TGTGCCAGCAGTCCGGACAGGAGCAATCAGCCCCAGCATTTT. Translating gives CASSPDRSNQPQHF. This sequence joins TRBV27 and TRBJ1-5; 7 nucleotides line up with TRBD1. Germline-derived CDR1 and CDR2 are MNHEY and SMNVEV (reference sequence). V was pared by 5 bases and J by 1 base, with 2 bases of the junction left unmatched. The CDR3 sequence is 14 residues long.

This sequence joins TRBV6-6 and TRBJ2-1; weak D call: TRBD2 (7 bases). Looked up from germline, CDR1 is MNHNY and CDR2 is SVGAGI (reference sequence). V dropped 4 bases and J dropped 3 bases, with 13 bases sitting between them. There are 15 residues in the CDR3. The CDR3 here is CASSSTGRVYNEQFF. The CDR3, as DNA: TGTGCCAGCAGTTCCACAGGGAGGGTCTACAATGAGCAGTTCTTC.

CDR3 region: CASSLRTGTYEQYF. The CDR3 DNA follows: TGTGCCAGCAGCCTGAGGACAGGTACCTACGAGCAGTACTTC. The V gene is TRBV5-6, the J gene TRBJ2-7; 7 nucleotides line up with TRBD1. The CDR3 runs 14 residues. CDR1 SGHDT and CDR2 YYEEEE come from the germline V gene. J was trimmed by 2 bases and V by 4 bases; bases with no gene match: 6.

This clone was picked up one time. The chain is built from TRBV6-5 and TRBJ2-7; 8 bases are a match to TRBD2. The germline CDR1 and CDR2 sequences are MNHEY and SVGAGI. The CDR3 contains 13 residues. V shed 2 bases, J shed 7 bases, and the junction held 4 bases outside the gene matches. As DNA, the CDR3 is TGTGCCAGCAGTTACCAACGGGGGGGGGAGCAGTACTTC. Protein sequence: CASSYQRGGEQYF.

This clone showed up just a few times. This rearrangement joins TRBV2 to TRBJ1-2; 8 nucleotides line up with TRBD1. The CDR3 covers 13 residues. CDR1 and CDR2 (germline): SNHLY, FYNNEI. V trimming: 5 bases; J trimming: 6 bases; junction bases outside the gene matches: 5. The CDR3 sequence: CASSSGGPDGYTF. The DNA for the CDR3 is TGTGCCAGCAGTTCAGGGGGCCCGGATGGCTACACCTTC.

The chain carries TRBV30 and TRBJ1-5; D gene uncertain. The germline V gene encodes CDR1 GTSNPN and CDR2 SVGIG (reference sequence). The ends were cut back, 2 bases at V and 0 bases at J, with 8 bases in the middle. The CDR3 has 14 residues. CDR3 nucleotides: TGTGCCTGGAGTCGGGGATTTAGCAATCAGCCCCAGCATTTT. Residues: CAWSRGFSNQPQHF.

This clone was picked up a small number of times. The genes are TRBV14 and TRBJ2-7; tentative D call: TRBD2 (6 bases). This CDR3 is built from 14 residues. The V and J ends lost 5 bases and 3 bases respectively, with 14 bases between them. CDR1 SGHDN and CDR2 FVKESK come from the germline V gene. The CDR3 DNA is TGTGCCAGCAGCGTCCGGGACTGGGACTACGAGCAGTACTTC. This translates into CASSVRDWDYEQYF.

The V gene is TRBV7-9, the J gene TRBJ2-2, with 9 bases matching TRBD1. J gave up 2 bases and V 5 bases, and 9 bases lay outside the gene matches. The CDR3 spans 17 residues. Germline values: CDR1 SEHNR, CDR2 FQNEAQ (reference sequence). The CDR3 region is CASSRLRDRANTGELFF. In nucleotides, the CDR3 is TGTGCCAGCAGCCGACTCCGGGACAGGGCAAACACCGGGGAGCTGTTTTTT. Full variable domain (rest looked up from reference TRBV7-9 and TRBJ2-2): DTGVSQNPRHKITKRGQNVTFRCDPISEHNRLYWYRQTLGQGPEFLTYFQNEAQLEKSRLLSDRFSAERPKGSFSTLEIQRTEQGDSAMYLCASSRLRDRANTGELFFGEGSRLTVL.

The chain joins TRBV4-1 to TRBJ2-7; 10 bases map to TRBD2. The CDR3 runs to 19 residues. Germline trimming cut 0 bases from V and 0 bases from J; bases unmatched to any gene: 11. Per the germline V gene, CDR1 is MGHRA and CDR2 is YSYEKL. CDR3 sequence: CASSQEKGAGGPFSYEQYF. In DNA, the CDR3 is TGCGCCAGCAGCCAAGAGAAAGGAGCGGGAGGGCCCTTCTCCTACGAGCAGTACTTC.

This clone was found a few times. This chain uses TRBV7-3 with TRBJ2-3; D not certain. CDR1 and CDR2 from the germline V gene are SGHTA and FQGTGA. The CDR3 runs 16 residues. Trimming took off 3 bases at V and 2 bases at J, with 15 bases between the two ends. CDR3: CASSFRPGLPTDTQYF. The CDR3 DNA reads TGTGCCAGCAGCTTCCGGCCCGGGTTGCCCACAGATACGCAGTATTTT.

The chain carries TRBV7-9 and TRBJ2-7; D perhaps matches TRBD2 (6 bases). V lost 1 base, J lost 5 bases, and 12 bases lay in between. The CDR3 has 14 amino acids. CDR1 is SEHNR, CDR2 FQNEAQ, per germline (reference sequence). The chain's CDR3 is CASSLGRGMNEQYF. CDR3 coding DNA: TGTGCCAGCAGCTTAGGTCGGGGGATGAACGAGCAGTACTTC.

The gene calls are TRBV11-2 and TRBJ2-3; 7 nucleotides line up with TRBD1. Trimming at V came to 5 bases and at J to 3 bases, leaving 11 bases not matched to a gene. Germline V gene sequence: CDR1 SGHAT, CDR2 FQNNGV. This CDR3 has 16 residues. The CDR3 coding sequence is TGTGCCAGCAGCCTATATAGGGCAGGGGGAACAGATACGCAGTATTTT. Residues: CASSLYRAGGTDTQYF.

This clone showed up just once. The rearrangement uses TRBV2 and TRBJ2-1, with 7 bases that match TRBD2. Germline V gives CDR1 SNHLY, CDR2 FYNNEI. CDR3 length: 14 residues. J lost 7 bases, V lost 11 bases, and 14 bases had no gene match. The chain's CDR3 is CASAGGSGSNEQFF. CDR3 bases: TGTGCCTCGGCAGGCGGGAGCGGCTCGAATGAGCAGTTCTTC.

The V and J genes are TRBV2 and TRBJ2-7; TRBD2 is a possible D gene (6 bases). CDR1 is SNHLY, CDR2 FYNNEI, per germline. The CDR3 is made up of 15 amino acids. Trimming stripped 4 bases from V and 9 bases from J, with 22 bases between. This CDR3 is CASSATSPTSRGQYF. The CDR3, as DNA: TGTGCCAGCAGTGCTACTAGCCCTACTAGCCGCGGGCAGTACTTC.

The V and J genes are TRBV7-8 and TRBJ2-4; 7 bases are a match to TRBD2. The CDR3 length is 14 residues. Germline CDR1 and CDR2: SGHVS and FQNEAQ. V shed 5 bases, J shed 9 bases, and the junction held 10 bases outside the gene matches. CDR3 in amino acids: CASSQGGRLGIQYF. The DNA of the CDR3 is TGTGCCAGCAGCCAGGGCGGGAGATTGGGCATTCAGTACTTC.

V usage is TRBV2 and J usage is TRBJ1-2; 7 bases agree with TRBD1. In germline, CDR1 is SNHLY, CDR2 FYNNEI. With 3 bases clipped from V and 3 bases from J, the junction kept 13 bases outside the gene matches. The CDR3 consists of 17 residues. The CDR3, as DNA: TGTGCCAGCAGTGAGCCTGGGAGGAGGGGGCTGCACTATGGCTACACCTTC. Translation: CASSEPGRRGLHYGYTF.

The rearrangement links TRBV27 to TRBJ1-5; TRBD1 matches at 9 bases. From germline, CDR1 is MNHEY and CDR2 SMNVEV (reference sequence). V trimming: 6 bases; J trimming: 3 bases; junction bases outside the gene matches: 6. The CDR3 length is 15 residues. The CDR3 reads CASSGGQGYNQPQHF. The CDR3 DNA is TGTGCCAGCAGCGGCGGACAGGGGTACAATCAGCCCCAGCATTTT.

The chain links TRBV19 to TRBJ2-1; 8 nucleotides match TRBD2. This CDR3 spans 13 amino acids. Germline CDR1 is LNHDA and CDR2 is SQIVND (reference sequence). Trimming cost V 8 bases and J 8 bases; bases outside gene matches: 8. The CDR3 bases are TGTGCCAGTTCGCCCGGGGGGGCGGATGAGCAGTTCTTC. Translation gives CASSPGGADEQFF.